Presented here are 13 T cell receptor beta chains from one specimen sequenced in a study of untreated major depressive disorder. Study results and limitations: TRBV05-01 (Vbeta 5.1) usage was higher in CD4+ T cells of depressed patients than controls.

Antigens for these TCRs are unknown. TCRdb's table, derived via immunoSEQ multiplex PCR, lists solely in-frame clones and lacks some. The sample lists some 13,000 clones; 75% to 95% were seen once. Sequencing was carried out using CD4+ T cells from PBMCs. These receptors were collected from a woman in her 30s with major depressive disorder.

The chain uses TRBV9 and TRBJ1-2, with 9 bases that match TRBD1. The CDR3 has 15 residues. V shed 3 bases, J shed 4 bases, and the junction held 7 bases outside the gene matches. Germline-derived CDR1 and CDR2 are SGDLS and YYNGEE. In nucleotides, the CDR3 is TGTGCCAGCAGCGCCCTGGACAGGGGAATCTATGGCTACACCTTC. Its translation: CASSALDRGIYGYTF.

The rearrangement uses TRBV7-2 and TRBJ2-7, with TRBD2 matching 8 bases. Looked up from germline, CDR1 is SGHTA and CDR2 is FQGNSA. J was trimmed by 2 bases and V by 2 bases; bases with no gene match: 5. This CDR3 spans 15 amino acids. The CDR3 reads CASSLYGAGAYEQYF. Written as DNA, the CDR3 is TGTGCCAGCAGCTTATACGGAGCGGGAGCCTACGAGCAGTACTTC. Full variable domain (remainder filled in from reference TRBV7-2 and TRBJ2-7): GAGVSQSPSNKVTEKGKDVELRCDPISGHTALYWYRQSLGQGLEFLIYFQGNSAPDKSGLPSDRFSAERTGGSVSTLTIQRTQQEDSAVYLCASSLYGAGAYEQYFGPGTRLTVT.

The CDR3 here is CSVWVKGYGYTF. In DNA form, the CDR3 reads TGCAGCGTTTGGGTCAAGGGCTATGGCTACACCTTC. The J gene is TRBJ1-2, the V gene TRBV29-1; no definite D call. Germline lookup yields CDR1 SQVTM and CDR2 ANQGSEA. CDR3 size: 12 residues. V was shortened by 5 bases and J by 4 bases, with 11 bases between the two germline ends.

This clone was observed once. The rearrangement uses TRBV5-4 and TRBJ1-1; D unclear. Between the trimmed V and J ends, which lost 2 bases and 3 bases, there was a span of 8 bases. Germline assignment: CDR1 SGHNT and CDR2 YYREEE (reference sequence). This CDR3 has 13 residues. This chain's CDR3 is CASSLESYTEAFF. The DNA of the CDR3 is TGTGCCAGCAGCTTAGAAAGCTACACTGAAGCTTTCTTT.

The chain links TRBV7-9 to TRBJ1-3, with 8 bases lining up with TRBD1. In germline, CDR1 is SEHNR, CDR2 FQNEAQ (reference sequence). Losses at the gene ends were 5 bases for V and 4 bases for J; bases not matched to a gene: 7. The CDR3 is 15 residues long. The DNA for the CDR3 is TGTGCCAGCAGCGGGTCGACAGGGGTCGGAAACACCATATATTTT. It encodes CASSGSTGVGNTIYF.

The chain couples TRBV12-5 to TRBJ2-1; 8 bases match TRBD2. The J segment lost 4 bases and the V segment lost 6 bases, leaving 8 bases of the junction unmatched. The CDR3 has 15 amino acids. The germline V gene has CDR1 LGHNT and CDR2 FRNRAP. DNA for the CDR3: TGTGCTAGTGGCCCCCCGGGACTAGAATACAATGAGCAGTTCTTC. Translation gives CASGPPGLEYNEQFF. Full variable domain (outside the CDR3, taken from reference TRBV12-5 and TRBJ2-1): DARVTQTPRHKVTEMGQEVTMRCQPILGHNTVFWYRQTMMQGLELLAYFRNRAPLDDSGMPKDRFSAEMPDATLATLKIQPSEPRDSAVYFCASGPPGLEYNEQFFGPGTRLTVL.

The chain couples TRBV30 to TRBJ2-5, with D unresolved. Germline values: CDR1 GTSNPN, CDR2 SVGIG (reference sequence). The CDR3 sequence is 13 residues long. Trimming pared 4 bases from V and 2 bases from J, leaving 11 bases between. The DNA of the CDR3 is TGTGCCTGGAAAGAACGATCTCAAGAGACCCAGTACTTC. Protein sequence: CAWKERSQETQYF.

The CDR3 reads CASRRQGLTYEQYF. For the CDR3, the DNA is TGTGCCAGCAGAAGACAGGGCCTGACCTACGAGCAGTACTTC. The V call is TRBV6-1, the J call TRBJ2-7, with 7 bases that match TRBD1. Trimming cost V 6 bases and J 2 bases; bases outside gene matches: 7. CDR1 MNHNS and CDR2 SASEGT come from the germline V gene. This CDR3 is 14 amino acids long.

The chain is built from TRBV7-2 and TRBJ1-5; TRBD1 matches at 7 bases. This CDR3 has 16 residues. V lost 5 bases, J lost 0 bases, and 7 bases stayed unmatched. CDR1 SGHTA and CDR2 FQGNSA come from the germline V gene. The CDR3 DNA reads as TGTGCCAGCAGCCCTCGGGACAGCTATAGCAATCAGCCCCAGCATTTT. Protein: CASSPRDSYSNQPQHF.

This clone has a handful of counts. The J gene is TRBJ1-1, the V gene TRBV9; D is unclear. Between the trimmed V and J ends, which lost 4 bases and 3 bases, there was a span of 13 bases. Germline CDR1 reads SGDLS; CDR2 reads YYNGEE. The CDR3 length is 14 residues. CDR3 loop: CASSPYIGDTEAFF. The CDR3 nucleotides read TGTGCCAGCAGCCCCTACATTGGGGACACTGAAGCTTTCTTT.

CDR3 protein: CASSDVRVLKLGGYTF. DNA for the CDR3: TGTGCCAGCAGTGACGTCAGGGTATTGAAACTGGGTGGCTACACCTTC. The gene calls are TRBV2 and TRBJ1-2; TRBD1 is a possible D gene (5 bases). CDR1 is SNHLY, CDR2 FYNNEI, per germline. Trimming shortened V by 3 bases and J by 7 bases, and 21 bases separated the two germline ends. The CDR3 extends over 16 amino acids.

The chain carries TRBV6-5 and TRBJ2-7; the D is unclear. The germline V gene encodes CDR1 MNHEY and CDR2 SVGAGI. The CDR3 is 15 residues long. Trimming took 0 bases from V and 2 from J, leaving 11 bases between them. The CDR3 reads CASSYSGQDPYEQYF. As DNA, the CDR3 is TGTGCCAGCAGTTACTCGGGTCAGGATCCCTACGAGCAGTACTTC.

This chain connects TRBV9 to TRBJ2-3; no firm D call. V lost 4 bases to trimming and J lost 5 bases, with 14 bases between them. The CDR3 contains 14 residues. The germline V gene has CDR1 SGDLS and CDR2 YYNGEE. The CDR3 region is CASSPLSRGDTQYF. CDR3 sequence (DNA): TGTGCCAGCAGCCCACTTAGTCGTGGAGATACGCAGTATTTT.